This entry is about one T cell receptor (beta chain). Its antigen is unknown. TCRdb keeps only in-frame clones here, not all; method: immunoSEQ multiplex PCR. The table shows 30,000 to 35,000 clones, with just under 97% occurring only once. This entry belongs to a study of T cells in tuberculosis. Overall study: T cells were selected with CD1B tetramers loaded with glucose monomycolate.

J gave up 0 bases and V 1 base, and 9 bases lay outside the gene matches. The CDR3 length is 17 residues. Germline values: CDR1 SGHDN, CDR2 FVKESK. Study-level results: Smaller alpha distances in active tuberculosis partly reflected shorter CDR3-alpha lengths.

This chain links TRBV14 with TRBJ2-7, with 7 bases aligning to TRBD1. The material sequenced was PBMCs. This TCR came from a donor aged 10 to 29 with latent tuberculosis or without tuberculosis infection. CDR3 sequence reads: CASSQGLRQGISYEQYF. DNA of the CDR3: TGTGCCAGCAGCCAAGGGCTAAGACAGGGAATCTCCTACGAGCAGTACTTC.